In this sample, the clone carrying this TCR beta chain turned up once. Its matching antigen is unknown. Genomic DNA, the template, was used for profiling of the TCR beta VDJ and CDR3. MiXCR, applied by TCRdb to the reads, yields one record per CDR3 protein. The repertoire consists of roughly 160,000 distinct CDR3 sequences, with just under 65% occurring once and the leading ten covering less than 55%. Germline V gene data show CDR1 as SEHNR and CDR2 as FQNEAQ (reference sequence). The CDR3 has 16 residues. Trimming removed 1 base from V and 5 bases from J, with 14 bases in between. This entry belongs to a study of CD8+CD57+ T cells in acquired aplastic anemia. Study as a whole: The average for DNA from sorted CD4+ and CD8+ cells was roughly 3 ug. As sequenced from healthy donors, CD4+ cells averaged roughly 10 million reads.

Regarding the study as a whole: Found in both controls and patients were around 30 CD8+ CDR3 sequences. Patients and controls were not found to differ significantly in CD8+ Simpson's diversity.

J is TRBJ1-4 and V is TRBV7-9; D ambiguous. The receptor's source is a human donor in good health. Sequencing was performed on sorted CD4+, CD8+, or CD8+CD57+ T cells (not recorded which) from PBMCs. The CDR3 sequence is CASSLGFVRENEKLFF. In nucleotides, the CDR3 is TGTGCCAGCAGCTTAGGATTCGTGAGGGAAAATGAAAAACTGTTTTTT.